The 6 T cell receptor beta chains below were found in one sample sequenced in a study of Graves' ophthalmopathy and Graves' hyperthyroidism. As the template, RNA transcripts were used to amplify TCR beta CDR3 regions. The workflow started with a first-round RT-PCR run with HTBI primers and then moved on to a second-round multiplex PCR. TCRdb itself ran the multiplex PCR reads through MiXCR, one entry per CDR3 protein. The table has about 40,000 distinct CDR3 sequences, about 51% seen once; the top ten hold roughly 18%. Sequencing was performed on peripheral blood. The origin of the receptors is an adult man with Graves' ophthalmopathy.

The chain is built from TRBV20-1 and TRBJ1-6, with D possibly being TRBD1 (6 bases). Germline CDR1 reads DFQATT; CDR2 reads SNEGSKA (reference sequence). The CDR3 is made up of 13 amino acids. Trimming took 6 bases from V and 8 from J, leaving 14 bases between them. The CDR3 DNA reads as TGCAGTGCCGTAACAGGGTCGGATTCACCCCTCCACTTT. Translation gives CSAVTGSDSPLHF.

The chain recombines TRBV25-1 with TRBJ2-1, with TRBD1 identical over 10 bases. The V gene's germline CDR1 is MGHDK and CDR2 SYGVNS. The trim removed 5 bases at V and 3 bases at J, leaving 4 bases unmatched. The CDR3 is 15 amino acids. The CDR3 nucleotides are TGTGCCAGCAGTCCGGACAGGGGGGACTACAATGAGCAGTTCTTC. Protein: CASSPDRGDYNEQFF.

This clonotype was picked up many times. The V and J genes are TRBV11-3 and TRBJ2-1, with D unresolved. V was pared by 5 bases and J by 6 bases, with 8 bases between. The length of the CDR3 is 12 residues. CDR1 and CDR2 (germline): SGHNT, YENEEA. The CDR3 nucleotides read TGTGCCAGCAGCCCCCGGAGCAATGAGCAGTTCTTC. Translation gives CASSPRSNEQFF.

This clonotype was picked up many times. V is TRBV12-3 or TRBV12-4 and J is TRBJ1-3; 8 bases match TRBD1. This CDR3 comprises 13 residues. V lost 3 bases and J lost 7; bases outside the gene matches: 2. The DNA of the CDR3 is TGTGCCAGCAGTTTGAACAGGGGGAACACCATATATTTT. This sequence encodes CASSLNRGNTIYF.

The chain recombines TRBV10-1 with TRBJ2-3, with 9 bases fitting TRBD2. The junction had 11 bases not matched to a gene; V was cut back by 0 bases and J by 4 bases. This CDR3 has 18 amino acids. Germline loops: CDR1 WNHNN, CDR2 SYGVQD (reference sequence). CDR3 coding DNA: TGCGCCAGCAGTGAGTCCCTAAATAGCGGGAGAGGGCCAGATACGCAGTATTTT. It yields the protein CASSESLNSGRGPDTQYF.

The table lists this clonotype with many counts. The chain links TRBV2 to TRBJ2-3; 9 nucleotides line up with TRBD2. CDR3 size: 15 residues. The V and J ends lost 7 bases and 2 bases, in that order; junction bases with no gene match: 7. Per germline, CDR1 SNHLY and CDR2 FYNNEI. The CDR3 nucleotides are TGTGCCAGCAAGCTCAAGCGGGGGGACACAGATACGCAGTATTTT. Translated, it gives CASKLKRGDTDTQYF. Drawing the rest from reference TRBV2 and TRBJ2-3, the complete variable domain is EPEVTQTPSHQVTQMGQEVILRCVPISNHLYFYWYRQILGQKVEFLVSFYNNEISEKSEIFDDQFSVERPDGSNFTLKIRSTKLEDSAMYFCASKLKRGDTDTQYFGPGTRLTVL.